This T cell receptor (beta chain) was profiled in a study of T cells in Graves' hyperthyroidism and ophthalmopathy. Amplification yielded TCR beta CDR3 regions, with RNA transcripts as the source. The HTBI primer set was used in a first-round RT-PCR of the TCR CDR3. One entry per CDR3 protein, called by TCRdb with MiXCR from the multiplex PCR reads. The repertoire has around 570,000 distinct CDR3 sequences, 15% to 20% of them found once; the top ten carry approximately 48%. Trimming shortened V by 2 bases and J by 8 bases, and 8 bases separated the two germline ends. The CDR3 is made up of 12 amino acids. The germline gives CDR1 SGHRS, CDR2 YFSETQ.

The receptor was derived from a man between 40 and 49 years old with Graves' ophthalmopathy. The chain employs TRBV5-1 and TRBJ2-1; no clear D gene. Specimen: blood. CDR3: CASSFERYEQFF. The CDR3 coding sequence is TGCGCCAGCAGCTTCGAACGATATGAGCAGTTCTTC.